This entry concerns a single T cell receptor beta chain. The antigen is not known. V shed 4 bases and J shed 0 bases, with 6 bases lying between them. CDR3 length equals 14 residues. Germline V lookup: CDR1 MNHNS, CDR2 SASEGT. Individuals having autoimmune disease history or systemic immunosuppression were not enrolled. This specimen belongs to a study of OX40 agonist ivuxolimab in advanced cancers. Study overall: Hepatocellular carcinoma, melanoma, renal cell or head and neck cancer affected the dose-escalation patients. Partial responses occurred in Three dose-escalation patients, one with hepatocellular carcinoma and two with cutaneous melanoma.

Overall study results and limits: Low normalized T-cell clonal expansion was also seen in some nonresponders.

Assay used: immunoSEQ multiplex PCR; TCRdb lists only in-frame clones, some missing. Of fewer than 65,000 clones listed, approximately 87% were seen once; the top ten hold about 5.1%. The origin of this receptor is an adult with an advanced solid tumor such as melanoma, head and neck, liver or kidney cancer. The specimen comprised CD4+ or CD8+ T cells sorted from blood, sampled in a trial of the OX40 agonist ivuxolimab. This sequence joins TRBV6-1 and TRBJ1-4, with D unclear. The CDR3 DNA reads TGTGCCAGCAGTGTATCACCAACTAATGAAAAACTGTTTTTT. Translating gives CASSVSPTNEKLFF.